The 11 T cell receptor beta chains below come from one sample, sequenced in a study of metastatic and nonmetastatic thyroid tumors. Patients were all untreated before their thyroid surgery. Using MiXCR, TCRdb re-called clones from the PCR reads. This repertoire shows about 33,000 clones, more than 15% found once; its top ten account for about 5%. The material sequenced was blood. Receptor source: a female donor with papillary thyroid cancer or a benign thyroid nodule (not recorded which). Some clones in this sample may be carry-over from other donors' samples.

This clone was counted many times. The CDR3: CASSFVSSYGYTF. The CDR3 nucleotides are TGTGCCAGCAGTTTTGTATCTAGCTATGGCTACACCTTC. The V call is TRBV12-3 or TRBV12-4, the J call TRBJ1-2; D is undetermined. Trimming pared 3 bases from V and 4 bases from J, leaving 9 bases between. The CDR3 has 13 residues.

This clone was found many times. The J gene is TRBJ1-5, the V gene TRBV24-1, with no clear D. Germline V gene sequence: CDR1 KGHDR, CDR2 SFDVKD. This CDR3 contains 13 residues. Trimming stripped 10 bases from V and 5 bases from J, with 14 bases between. The chain's CDR3 is CATSSDGYQPQHF. The DNA for the CDR3 is TGTGCCACTTCCTCAGACGGATATCAGCCCCAGCATTTT.

In the case of this clone: One end of the junction varies from germline; a read error may be responsible. The chain recombines TRBV9 with TRBJ2-5, with D perhaps TRBD1 (6 bases). The CDR3 is 16 residues long. Looked up from germline, CDR1 is SGDLS and CDR2 is YYNGEE. The CDR3 nucleotides read TGTGTCAGCAGCTTATTCCTCGGACAGCCAGGAGAGACCCAGTACTTC. This translates into CVSSLFLGQPGETQYF.

Here the CDR3 DNA reads TGTGCCAGCAGCTTAGCAGGAGGACAACTCTACGAGCAGTACTTC. Translation: CASSLAGGQLYEQYF. J is TRBJ2-7 and V is TRBV7-9, with D perhaps matching TRBD1 or TRBD2 (5 bases each). Trimming left V 0 bases short and J 3 bases short, with 12 bases between. The length of the CDR3 is 15 residues. The germline CDR1 and CDR2 sequences are SEHNR and FQNEAQ (reference sequence).

This clone is labeled as medium-sized. The chain combines TRBV10-3 with TRBJ2-7; D is unclear. The CDR3 runs to 13 residues. Germline CDR1 is ENHRY and CDR2 is SYGVKD. Trimming took 4 bases from V and 1 from J, leaving 8 bases between them. The CDR3 region is CAISGRESYEQYF. In nucleotides, the CDR3 is TGTGCCATCAGTGGTCGTGAATCCTACGAGCAGTACTTC.

This clone has ten or more counts. Other DNA sequences within the sample encode an identical CDR3. The rearrangement joins TRBV5-1 to TRBJ2-7; TRBD2 is a possible D gene (6 bases). This CDR3 contains 15 residues. Germline-derived CDR1 and CDR2 are SGHRS and YFSETQ. The V end was cut by 3 bases, the J end by 7 bases, with 20 bases between. CDR3 protein: CASSSTGTRPTEQYF. As DNA, the CDR3 is TGCGCCAGCAGCTCTACCGGGACTCGCCCTACGGAGCAGTACTTC.

This clone has a count of ten or more. This chain connects TRBV5-4 to TRBJ2-7, with 9 nucleotides matching TRBD1. Germline trimming cut 4 bases from V and 7 bases from J; bases unmatched to any gene: 12. The CDR3 length is 15 residues. The germline V gene encodes CDR1 SGHNT and CDR2 YYREEE (reference sequence). The CDR3 coding sequence is TGTGCCAGCAGCACCCCGGGACAGGGAAGGTGGGAGCAGTACTTC. It codes for CASSTPGQGRWEQYF. The variable domain in full, with the rest retrieved from reference TRBV5-4 and TRBJ2-7, is ETGVTQSPTHLIKTRGQQVTLRCSSQSGHNTVSWYQQALGQGPQFIFQYYREEENGRGNFPPRFSGLQFPNYSSELNVNALELDDSALYLCASSTPGQGRWEQYFGPGTRLTVT.

In this sample, this clone turned up many times. The CDR3 sequence: CASMRSGGMFEQYF. CDR3 nucleotides: TGTGCCAGCATGCGCTCTGGGGGTATGTTCGAGCAGTACTTC. This chain links TRBV27 with TRBJ2-7; D could derive from TRBD1 or TRBD2 (5 bases each). Trimming shortened V by 7 bases and J by 6 bases, and 19 bases separated the two germline ends. CDR1 is MNHEY, CDR2 SMNVEV, per germline (reference sequence). The CDR3 sequence is 14 residues long.

This clone was counted at least ten times. J is TRBJ2-7 and V is TRBV5-1; TRBD2 matches 7 bases. Germline-derived CDR1 and CDR2 are SGHRS and YFSETQ. The CDR3 totals 17 residues. Losses at the gene ends were 1 base for V and 1 base for J; bases not matched to a gene: 11. The CDR3 reads CASSLFGGRGQSYEQYF. DNA of the CDR3: TGCGCCAGCAGCTTGTTTGGCGGGAGAGGTCAATCCTACGAGCAGTACTTC. The whole variable domain, filled in from reference TRBV5-1 and TRBJ2-7, reads KAGVTQTPRYLIKTRGQQVTLSCSPISGHRSVSWYQQTPGQGLQFLFEYFSETQRNKGNFPGRFSGRQFSNSRSEMNVSTLELGDSALYLCASSLFGGRGQSYEQYFGPGTRLTVT.

This clone was seen at least ten times. CDR3 bases: TGTGCCAGCTCACCACTAGCGGGGGCCGACAATGAGCAGTTCTTC. Its translation: CASSPLAGADNEQFF. V is TRBV18 and J is TRBJ2-1; 9 bases map to TRBD2. This CDR3 region has 15 residues. Germline V gives CDR1 KGHSH, CDR2 LQKENI. V lost 1 base, J lost 5 bases, and 3 bases stayed unmatched.

This clone has ten or more counts. The genes are TRBV18 and TRBJ1-1; no clear D gene. The V gene's germline CDR1 is KGHSH and CDR2 LQKENI. Trimming took 3 bases from V and 0 from J, leaving 8 bases between them. CDR3 length equals 14 residues. The CDR3 loop reads CASSPATMNTEAFF. In DNA form, the CDR3 reads TGTGCCAGCTCACCGGCGACGATGAACACTGAAGCTTTCTTT.